The 18 T cell receptor beta chains presented below share a single source sample, sequenced in a study of T cells in Graves' hyperthyroidism and ophthalmopathy. There were TCR beta CDR3 regions amplified from RNA transcripts. HTBI primers were used for first-round RT-PCR of the TCR CDR3. TCRdb reanalysed the multiplex PCR reads using MiXCR and keeps one entry per CDR3 protein. The sample contains 400,000 to 500,000 distinct CDR3 sequences, roughly an eighth of which appear only once. Sequenced: blood. The receptor set was obtained from a woman between 18 and 29 years old with Graves' hyperthyroidism.

The genes are TRBV15 and TRBJ2-2; D could derive from TRBD1 or TRBD2 (5 bases each). The CDR3 totals 15 residues. Germline V gene data show CDR1 as LNHNV and CDR2 as YYDKDF (reference sequence). The V gene lost 3 bases and the J gene lost 6 bases, with 14 bases spanning the gap. CDR3 sequence (DNA): TGTGCCACCAGCAGGAGGGGTTCGGAGCCCGGGGAGCTGTTTTTT. It specifies CATSRRGSEPGELFF.

This clonotype was picked up many times. This sequence joins TRBV18 and TRBJ2-7; the D is unclear. This CDR3 region has 13 residues. Germline V gene data show CDR1 as KGHSH and CDR2 as LQKENI. V was trimmed by 2 bases and J by 0 bases, leaving 5 bases between them. Here the CDR3 DNA reads TGTGCCAGCTCACCAGAGAGCTCCTACGAGCAGTACTTC. Translation: CASSPESSYEQYF.

V is TRBV4-3 and J is TRBJ2-3; 8 bases agree with TRBD1. The CDR3 totals 17 residues. The V gene's germline CDR1 is LGHNA and CDR2 YSLEER. The V and J ends lost 0 bases and 5 bases, in that order; junction bases with no gene match: 10. In DNA, the CDR3 is TGCGCCAGCAGCCAAGATTTCGGACAGGGTTGGGAAGATACGCAGTATTTT. It is translated as CASSQDFGQGWEDTQYF.

The J gene is TRBJ2-1, the V gene TRBV4-3; tentatively, D is TRBD2 (5 bases). Trimming left V 0 bases short and J 12 bases short, with 12 bases between. The CDR3 length is 13 residues. Germline CDR1 is LGHNA and CDR2 is YSLEER. CDR3 sequence reads: CASSQDELEGQFF. CDR3 bases: TGCGCCAGCAGCCAAGATGAACTTGAGGGGCAGTTCTTC.

To note about this clonotype: A much larger clonotype is one base distant, so this may be a read error. The chain uses TRBV5-1 and TRBJ1-1; D is unresolved. CDR3 size: 14 residues. Germline V gene data show CDR1 as SGHRS and CDR2 as YFSETQ. Trimming cost V 4 bases and J 0 bases, with 10 bases left between them. This CDR3 is CASSQGRVNTEAFF. Here the CDR3 DNA reads TGCGCCAGCAGCCAAGGACGGGTGAACACTGAAGCTTTCTTT.

This clonotype occurred many times. The chain joins TRBV10-3 to TRBJ2-1; D is perhaps TRBD2 (5 bases). CDR1 ENHRY and CDR2 SYGVKD come from the germline V gene. V dropped 6 bases and J dropped 5 bases, with 11 bases sitting between them. This CDR3 is 13 amino acids long. The CDR3 here is CAIREDADNEQFF. In nucleotides, the CDR3 is TGTGCCATCAGGGAGGACGCCGACAATGAGCAGTTCTTC.

Ten or more counts support this clonotype. The chain joins TRBV12-3 or TRBV12-4 to TRBJ1-5; TRBD1 matches 9 bases. The CDR3 has 15 amino acids. Unmatched junction bases numbered 6, after V lost 3 bases and J lost 6 bases. CDR3 sequence (DNA): TGTGCCAGCAGTTTGTGGACAGGGGTTGGTCAGCCCCAGCATTTT. As protein: CASSLWTGVGQPQHF.

This clonotype was picked up many times. The chain combines TRBV5-5 with TRBJ2-6, with TRBD1 matching 8 bases. J was trimmed by 3 bases and V by 2 bases; bases with no gene match: 10. CDR1 and CDR2 from the germline V gene are SGHKS and YYEKEE (reference sequence). CDR3 length equals 18 residues. Here the CDR3 reads CASSFQGALGVGANVLTF. CDR3 nucleotide sequence: TGTGCCAGCAGCTTCCAGGGGGCGCTTGGTGTTGGGGCCAACGTCCTGACTTTC.

This clonotype appeared many times. This chain joins TRBV7-8 and TRBJ2-5; D gene ambiguous. V shed 5 bases and J shed 4 bases, with 11 bases lying between them. This CDR3 region has 13 residues. The germline CDR1 and CDR2 sequences are SGHVS and FQNEAQ. The CDR3 coding sequence is TGTGCCAGCAGCGCAGTGGGCAGAGAGACCCAGTACTTC. This encodes CASSAVGRETQYF.

The chain has TRBV20-1 and TRBJ2-7, with 8 bases that match TRBD2. V lost 3 bases to trimming and J lost 2 bases; unmatched junction nucleotides: 9. Germline V gene data show CDR1 as DFQATT and CDR2 as SNEGSKA (reference sequence). This CDR3 contains 15 residues. In DNA, the CDR3 is TGCAGTGCTAGGGAGCGGGGGAGGTCCGCCTACGAGCAGTACTTC. It encodes CSARERGRSAYEQYF.

This clonotype was seen more than once but under ten times. The chain carries TRBV10-3 and TRBJ2-3; 7 nucleotides agree with TRBD2. The length of the CDR3 is 14 residues. Germline CDR1 reads ENHRY; CDR2 reads SYGVKD. The V gene end was trimmed by 6 bases and the J gene end by 2 bases; junction bases not matched to a gene: 5. CDR3 loop: CAISKTSTTDTQYF. CDR3 bases: TGTGCCATCAGCAAGACTAGCACCACAGATACGCAGTATTTT.

This clonotype was counted many times. This chain links TRBV20-1 with TRBJ2-3, with 16 bases identical to TRBD2. The germline V gene encodes CDR1 DFQATT and CDR2 SNEGSKA (reference sequence). The CDR3 has 16 amino acids. V lost 3 bases, J lost 5 bases, and 5 bases stayed unmatched. The CDR3 DNA reads as TGCAGTGCTAGGGGGACTAGCGGGAGGGCTAGAGATACGCAGTATTTT. Its translation: CSARGTSGRARDTQYF.

This clonotype showed up many times. The chain uses TRBV6-6 and TRBJ2-5; either TRBD1 or TRBD2 may supply D (5 bases each). This CDR3 has 15 residues. V lost 0 bases and J 5 bases, leaving 13 bases between the germline ends. Germline loops: CDR1 MNHNY, CDR2 SVGAGI (reference sequence). The CDR3 sequence: CASSYSPGTGETQYF. DNA of the CDR3: TGTGCCAGCAGTTACTCGCCGGGGACGGGGGAGACCCAGTACTTC.

In this sample, this clonotype turned up many times. The rearrangement joins TRBV27 to TRBJ1-2; D is perhaps TRBD1 (6 bases). V was pared by 6 bases and J by 4 bases, with 15 bases between. The CDR3 sequence is 14 residues long. Germline V gene data show CDR1 as MNHEY and CDR2 as SMNVEV (reference sequence). The CDR3 sequence: CASSPKGGGYGYTF. In nucleotides, the CDR3 is TGTGCCAGCAGCCCCAAGGGGGGCGGCTATGGCTACACCTTC.

This clonotype has a count of ten or more. V gene TRBV18 combines with J gene TRBJ1-2; D gene uncertain. V dropped 2 bases and J dropped 7 bases, with 8 bases sitting between them. The V gene's germline CDR1 is KGHSH and CDR2 LQKENI. The CDR3 is 12 residues long. The CDR3 coding sequence is TGTGCCAGCTCACCATTCGGGAGTGGCTACACCTTC. Protein: CASSPFGSGYTF.

The gene calls are TRBV28 and TRBJ1-1; D is ambiguous. CDR3 length: 13 amino acids. V shed 0 bases and J shed 7 bases, with 9 bases lying between them. From germline, CDR1 is MDHEN and CDR2 SYDVKM. The CDR3 sequence: CASSLWRHIEAFF. CDR3 nucleotides: TGTGCCAGCAGTTTATGGCGGCATATTGAAGCTTTCTTT.

DNA of the CDR3: TGTGCCAGCAGTTGGGGCCCGGGGATCGGCACCGGGGAGCTGTTTTTT. Encoded protein: CASSWGPGIGTGELFF. The rearrangement links TRBV27 to TRBJ2-2; D may match TRBD1 or TRBD2 (5 bases each). Germline loops: CDR1 MNHEY, CDR2 SMNVEV (reference sequence). V lost 4 bases and J lost 4, with 16 bases in between. The CDR3 sequence is 16 residues long.

The rearrangement uses TRBV29-1 and TRBJ2-2, with a tentative D call TRBD2 (6 bases). Germline V lookup: CDR1 SQVTM, CDR2 ANQGSEA. The V and J ends lost 2 bases and 6 bases respectively, with 10 bases between them. This CDR3 comprises 13 residues. The DNA of the CDR3 is TGCAGCGTTGAACTCAGGGAGGCCGGGGAGCTGTTTTTT. It specifies CSVELREAGELFF.